This TCR beta chain was identified during a study of blood T cell repertoires in COVID-19. Study background: Some COVID-19 samples were acute and others convalescent; all came from the United States, Italy and Spain.

The assay was immunoSEQ multiplex PCR, and TCRdb's table has in-frame clones only and misses some. Seen here are roughly 300,000 clones, 85% observed once, and the top ten hold just over 7%. The germline V gene has CDR1 WSHSY and CDR2 SAAADI. Trimming pared 7 bases from V and 1 base from J, leaving 13 bases between. The length of the CDR3 is 14 residues. Sequencing was carried out using peripheral blood. This receptor was taken from a human donor in a cohort sampled during active COVID-19. This rearrangement joins TRBV10-2 to TRBJ1-2; a weak D match, TRBD1 (6 bases). The CDR3 DNA reads TGCGCCAGCATGGGACAAGCCTTTAACTATGGCTACACCTTC. It is translated as CASMGQAFNYGYTF.